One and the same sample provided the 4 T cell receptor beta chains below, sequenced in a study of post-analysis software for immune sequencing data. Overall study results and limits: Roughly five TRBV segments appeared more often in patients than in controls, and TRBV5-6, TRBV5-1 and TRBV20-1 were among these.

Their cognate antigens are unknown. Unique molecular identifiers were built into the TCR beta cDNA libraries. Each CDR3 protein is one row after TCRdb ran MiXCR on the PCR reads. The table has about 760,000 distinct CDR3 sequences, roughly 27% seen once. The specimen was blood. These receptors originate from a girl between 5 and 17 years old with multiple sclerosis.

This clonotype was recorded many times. CDR3 loop: CASRSGTGGKQYF. The CDR3 bases are TGTGCCAGCCGGTCCGGGACAGGCGGCAAGCAGTACTTC. The V gene is TRBV2, the J gene TRBJ2-5; TRBD1 matches at 8 bases. In germline, CDR1 is SNHLY, CDR2 FYNNEI. Trimming at V came to 8 bases and at J to 11 bases, leaving 13 bases not matched to a gene. This CDR3 contains 13 residues.

CDR3 loop: CASSLTGDYPYNEQFF. Written as DNA, the CDR3 is TGTGCCAGCAGCCTAACCGGCGACTACCCTTACAATGAGCAGTTCTTC. The chain employs TRBV7-9 and TRBJ2-1; the D gene is possibly TRBD2 (5 bases). V gave up 5 bases and J gave up 4 bases, with 18 bases separating them. Looked up from germline, CDR1 is SEHNR and CDR2 is FQNEAQ (reference sequence). The CDR3 has 16 amino acids.

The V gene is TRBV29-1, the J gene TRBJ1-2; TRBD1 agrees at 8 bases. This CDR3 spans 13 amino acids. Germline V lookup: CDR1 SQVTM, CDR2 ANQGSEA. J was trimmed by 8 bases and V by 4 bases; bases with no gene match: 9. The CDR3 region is CSVGIDRGAGYTF. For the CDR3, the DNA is TGCAGCGTTGGGATCGACAGGGGTGCCGGCTACACCTTC.

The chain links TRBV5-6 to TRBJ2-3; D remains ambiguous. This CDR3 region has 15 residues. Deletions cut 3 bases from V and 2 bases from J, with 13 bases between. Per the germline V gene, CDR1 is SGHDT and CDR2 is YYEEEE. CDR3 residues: CASSSGPRHTDTQYF. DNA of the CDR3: TGTGCCAGCAGCTCCGGACCGAGACACACAGATACGCAGTATTTT.